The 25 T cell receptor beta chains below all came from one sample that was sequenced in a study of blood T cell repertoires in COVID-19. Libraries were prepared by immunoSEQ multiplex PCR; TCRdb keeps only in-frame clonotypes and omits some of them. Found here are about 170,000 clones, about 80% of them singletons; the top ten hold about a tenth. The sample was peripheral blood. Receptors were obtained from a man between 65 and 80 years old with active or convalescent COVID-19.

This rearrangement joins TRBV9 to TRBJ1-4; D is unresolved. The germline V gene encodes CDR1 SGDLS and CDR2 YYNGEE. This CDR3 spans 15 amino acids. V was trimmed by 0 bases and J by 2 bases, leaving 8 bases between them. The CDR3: CASSVGGSTNEKLFF. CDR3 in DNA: TGTGCCAGCAGCGTAGGCGGATCGACTAATGAAAAACTGTTTTTT.

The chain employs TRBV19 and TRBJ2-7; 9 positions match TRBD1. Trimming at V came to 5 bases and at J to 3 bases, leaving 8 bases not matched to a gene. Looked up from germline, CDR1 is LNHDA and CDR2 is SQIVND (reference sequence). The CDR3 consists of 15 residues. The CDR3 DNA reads TGTGCCAGTAGTTCCCCCGGGACAGGGAGCTACGAGCAGTACTTC. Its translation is CASSSPGTGSYEQYF.

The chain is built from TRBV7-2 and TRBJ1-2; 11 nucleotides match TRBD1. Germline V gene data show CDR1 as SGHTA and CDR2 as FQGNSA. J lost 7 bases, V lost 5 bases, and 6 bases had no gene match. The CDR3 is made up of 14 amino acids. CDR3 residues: CASSGDRGTGGYTF. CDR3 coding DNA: TGTGCCAGCAGCGGGGACAGGGGGACGGGTGGCTACACCTTC.

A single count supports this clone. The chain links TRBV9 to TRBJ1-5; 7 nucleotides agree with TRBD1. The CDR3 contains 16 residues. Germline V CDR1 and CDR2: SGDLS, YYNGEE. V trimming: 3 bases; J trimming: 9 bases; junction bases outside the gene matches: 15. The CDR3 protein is CASSAESAGGRGPQHF. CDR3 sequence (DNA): TGTGCCAGCAGCGCAGAATCCGCAGGGGGGAGAGGGCCCCAGCATTTT.

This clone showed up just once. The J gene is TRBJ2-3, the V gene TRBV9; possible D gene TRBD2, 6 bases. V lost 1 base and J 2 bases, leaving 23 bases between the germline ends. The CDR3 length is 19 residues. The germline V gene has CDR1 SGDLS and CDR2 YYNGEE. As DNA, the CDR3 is TGTGCCAGCAGCGTAAGGCCCGGGGGAACTCAGCTAAACACAGATACGCAGTATTTT. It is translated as CASSVRPGGTQLNTDTQYF.

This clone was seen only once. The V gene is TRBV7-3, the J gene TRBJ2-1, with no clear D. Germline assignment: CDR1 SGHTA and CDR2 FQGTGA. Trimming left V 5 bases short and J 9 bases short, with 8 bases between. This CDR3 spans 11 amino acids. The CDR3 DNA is TGTGCCAGCAGCGCAGGAAGTGAGCAGTTCTTC. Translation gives CASSAGSEQFF.

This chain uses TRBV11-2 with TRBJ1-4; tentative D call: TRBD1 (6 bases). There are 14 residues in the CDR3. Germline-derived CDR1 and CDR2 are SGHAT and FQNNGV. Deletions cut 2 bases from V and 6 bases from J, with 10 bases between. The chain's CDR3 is CASSLRGRDEKLFF. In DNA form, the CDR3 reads TGTGCCAGCAGCTTAAGGGGGAGGGATGAAAAACTGTTTTTT. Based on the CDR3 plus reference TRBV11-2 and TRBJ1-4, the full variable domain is EAGVAQSPRYKIIEKRQSVAFWCNPISGHATLYWYQQILGQGPKLLIQFQNNGVVDDSQLPKDRFSAERLKGVDSTLKIQPAKLEDSAVYLCASSLRGRDEKLFFGSGTQLSVL.

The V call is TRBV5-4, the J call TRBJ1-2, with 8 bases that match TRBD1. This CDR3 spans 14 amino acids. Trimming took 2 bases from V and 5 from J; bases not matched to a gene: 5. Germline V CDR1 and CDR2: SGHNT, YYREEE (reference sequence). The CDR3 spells CASSFDQGAYGYTF. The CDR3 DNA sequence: TGTGCCAGCAGCTTCGATCAGGGGGCGTATGGCTACACCTTC.

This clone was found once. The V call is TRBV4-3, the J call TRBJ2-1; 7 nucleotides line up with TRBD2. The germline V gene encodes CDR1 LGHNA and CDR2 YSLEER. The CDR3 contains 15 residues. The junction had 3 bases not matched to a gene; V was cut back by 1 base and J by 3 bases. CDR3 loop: CASSQAGGGYNEQFF. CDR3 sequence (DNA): TGCGCCAGCAGCCAAGCAGGCGGGGGCTACAATGAGCAGTTCTTC.

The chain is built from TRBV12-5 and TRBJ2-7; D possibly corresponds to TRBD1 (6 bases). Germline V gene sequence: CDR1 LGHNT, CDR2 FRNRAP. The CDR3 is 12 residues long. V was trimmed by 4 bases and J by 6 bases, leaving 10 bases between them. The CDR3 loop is CASGWGHSEQYF. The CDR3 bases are TGTGCTAGTGGTTGGGGACACTCCGAGCAGTACTTC.

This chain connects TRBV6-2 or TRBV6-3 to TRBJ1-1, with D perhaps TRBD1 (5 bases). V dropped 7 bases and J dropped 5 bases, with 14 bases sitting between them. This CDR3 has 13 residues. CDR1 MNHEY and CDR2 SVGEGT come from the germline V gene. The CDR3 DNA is TGTGCCAGCAACCCTTGGGGGGGAACTGAAGCTTTCTTT. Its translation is CASNPWGGTEAFF.

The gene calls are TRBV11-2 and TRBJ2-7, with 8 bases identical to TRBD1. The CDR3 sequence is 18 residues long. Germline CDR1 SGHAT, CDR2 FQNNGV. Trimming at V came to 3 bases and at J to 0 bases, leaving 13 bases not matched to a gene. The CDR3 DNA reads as TGTGCCAGCAGCTTCAGGACAGGGCGAAAAGGCCGCTCCTACGAGCAGTACTTC. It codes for CASSFRTGRKGRSYEQYF.

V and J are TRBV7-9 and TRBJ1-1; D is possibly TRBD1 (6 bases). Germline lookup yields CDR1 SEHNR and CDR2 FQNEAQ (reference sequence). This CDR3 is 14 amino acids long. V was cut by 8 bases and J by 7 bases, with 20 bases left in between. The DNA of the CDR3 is TGTGCCAGCCGGGGGAGGGGGTATGAGAATGAAGCTTTCTTT. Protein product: CASRGRGYENEAFF.

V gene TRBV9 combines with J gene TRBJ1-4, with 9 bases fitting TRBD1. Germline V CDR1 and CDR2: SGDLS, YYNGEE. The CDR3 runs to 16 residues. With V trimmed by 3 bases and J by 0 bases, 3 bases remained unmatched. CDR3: CASSGGQGTTNEKLFF. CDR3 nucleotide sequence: TGTGCCAGCAGCGGGGGACAGGGAACAACTAATGAAAAACTGTTTTTT. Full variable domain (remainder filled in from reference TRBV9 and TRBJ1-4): DSGVTQTPKHLITATGQRVTLRCSPRSGDLSVYWYQQSLDQGLQFLIQYYNGEERAKGNILERFSAQQFPDLHSELNLSSLELGDSALYFCASSGGQGTTNEKLFFGSGTQLSVL.

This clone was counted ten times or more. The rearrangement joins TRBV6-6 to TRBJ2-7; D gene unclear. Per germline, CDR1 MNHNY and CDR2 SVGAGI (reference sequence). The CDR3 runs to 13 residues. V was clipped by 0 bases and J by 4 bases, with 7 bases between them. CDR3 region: CASSYSLEYEQYF. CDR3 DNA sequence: TGTGCCAGCAGTTACTCTCTAGAATACGAGCAGTACTTC.

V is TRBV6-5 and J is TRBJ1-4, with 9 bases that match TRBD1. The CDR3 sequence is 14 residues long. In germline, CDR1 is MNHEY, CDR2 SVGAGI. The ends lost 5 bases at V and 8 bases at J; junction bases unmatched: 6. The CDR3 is CASSRGQGSEKLFF. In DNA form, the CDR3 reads TGTGCCAGCAGTAGGGGACAGGGAAGCGAAAAACTGTTTTTT.

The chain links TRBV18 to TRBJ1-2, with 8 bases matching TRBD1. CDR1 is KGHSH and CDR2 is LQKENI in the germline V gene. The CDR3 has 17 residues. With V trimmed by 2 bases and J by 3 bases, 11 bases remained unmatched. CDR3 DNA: TGTGCCAGCTCACCATGGACAGGGAAGGTGTACGACTATGGCTACACCTTC. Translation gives CASSPWTGKVYDYGYTF.

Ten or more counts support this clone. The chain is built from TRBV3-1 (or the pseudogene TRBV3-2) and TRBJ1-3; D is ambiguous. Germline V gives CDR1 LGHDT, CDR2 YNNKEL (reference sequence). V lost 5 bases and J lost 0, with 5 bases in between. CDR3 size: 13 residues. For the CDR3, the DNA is TGTGCCAGCAGCACATTCTCTGGAAACACCATATATTTT. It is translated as CASSTFSGNTIYF.

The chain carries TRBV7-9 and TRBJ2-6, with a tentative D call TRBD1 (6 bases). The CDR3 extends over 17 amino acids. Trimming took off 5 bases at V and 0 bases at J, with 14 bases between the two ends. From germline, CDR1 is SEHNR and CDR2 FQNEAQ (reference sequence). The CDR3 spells CASSGRGLSSGANVLTF. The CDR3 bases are TGTGCCAGCAGCGGCAGGGGTCTTAGCTCTGGGGCCAACGTCCTGACTTTC.

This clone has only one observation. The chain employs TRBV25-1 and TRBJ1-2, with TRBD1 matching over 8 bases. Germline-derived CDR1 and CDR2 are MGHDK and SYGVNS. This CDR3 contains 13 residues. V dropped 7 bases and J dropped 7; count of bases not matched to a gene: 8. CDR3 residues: CASNGQGESGYTF. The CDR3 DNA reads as TGTGCCAGCAACGGACAGGGAGAGAGTGGCTACACCTTC.

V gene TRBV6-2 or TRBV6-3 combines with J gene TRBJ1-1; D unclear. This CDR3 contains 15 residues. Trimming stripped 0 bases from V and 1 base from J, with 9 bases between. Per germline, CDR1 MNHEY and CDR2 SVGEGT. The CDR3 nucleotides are TGTGCCAGCAGTTACTCGAGTTACTCGAACACTGAAGCTTTCTTT. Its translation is CASSYSSYSNTEAFF.

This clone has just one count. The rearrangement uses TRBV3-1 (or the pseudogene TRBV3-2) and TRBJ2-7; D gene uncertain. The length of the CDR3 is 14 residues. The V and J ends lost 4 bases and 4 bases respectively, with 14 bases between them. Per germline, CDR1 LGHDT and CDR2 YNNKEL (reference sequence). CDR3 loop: CASSLQPVTYEQYF. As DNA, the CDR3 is TGTGCCAGCAGCCTGCAACCTGTTACTTACGAGCAGTACTTC.

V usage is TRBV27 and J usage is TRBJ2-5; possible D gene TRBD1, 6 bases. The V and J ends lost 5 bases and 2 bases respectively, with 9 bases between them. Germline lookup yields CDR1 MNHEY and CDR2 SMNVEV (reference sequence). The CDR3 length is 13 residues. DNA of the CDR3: TGTGCCAGCAGTCCCCAGGGGCAAGAGACCCAGTACTTC. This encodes CASSPQGQETQYF.

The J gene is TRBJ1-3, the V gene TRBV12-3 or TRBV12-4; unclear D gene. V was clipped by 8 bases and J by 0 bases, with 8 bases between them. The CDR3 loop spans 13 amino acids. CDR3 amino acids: CASPRNSGNTIYF. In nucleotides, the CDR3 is TGTGCCAGCCCGAGGAACTCTGGAAACACCATATATTTT.

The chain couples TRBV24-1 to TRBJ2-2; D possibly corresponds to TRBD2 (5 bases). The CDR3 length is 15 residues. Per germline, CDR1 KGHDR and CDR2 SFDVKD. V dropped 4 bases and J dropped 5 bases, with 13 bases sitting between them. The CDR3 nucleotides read TGTGCCACCAGTGACCCAGCGGTTAATACCGGGGAGCTGTTTTTT. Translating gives CATSDPAVNTGELFF.